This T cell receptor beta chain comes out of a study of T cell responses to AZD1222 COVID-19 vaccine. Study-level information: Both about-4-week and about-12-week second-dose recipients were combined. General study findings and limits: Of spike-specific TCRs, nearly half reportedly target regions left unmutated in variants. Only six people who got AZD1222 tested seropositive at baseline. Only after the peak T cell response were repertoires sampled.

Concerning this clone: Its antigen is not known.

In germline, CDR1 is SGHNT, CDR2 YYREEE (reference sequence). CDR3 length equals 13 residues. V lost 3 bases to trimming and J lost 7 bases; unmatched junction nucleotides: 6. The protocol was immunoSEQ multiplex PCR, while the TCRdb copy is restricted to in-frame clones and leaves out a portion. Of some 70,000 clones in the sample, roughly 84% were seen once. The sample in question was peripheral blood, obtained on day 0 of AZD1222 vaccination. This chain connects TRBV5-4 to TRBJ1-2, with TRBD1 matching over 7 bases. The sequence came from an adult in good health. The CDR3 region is CASSSDRDGGYTF. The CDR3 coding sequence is TGTGCCAGCAGCTCCGACAGGGATGGTGGCTACACCTTC.